This T cell receptor (beta chain) was found in a study of T cells in Graves' hyperthyroidism and ophthalmopathy. A note on this clonotype: The antigen is undetermined.

Patients with uncontrolled infections, other autoimmune diseases, pregnancy or lactation were excluded. General study results and limits: Stable hyperthyroidism was told apart from ophthalmopathy by a model built on 13 V-J features.

The CDR3 extends over 15 amino acids. J gave up 4 bases and V 3 bases, and 5 bases lay outside the gene matches. RNA transcripts yielded amplified TCR beta CDR3 regions. During a first-round RT-PCR of the TCR CDR3, the HTBI primer set was used. A single record per CDR3 protein comes from TCRdb applying MiXCR to the multiplex PCR reads. The sample holds fewer than 900,000 distinct CDR3 sequences, roughly a sixth seen once. The sequencing sample was made of blood. The rearrangement links TRBV12-3 or TRBV12-4 to TRBJ2-3, with TRBD2 identical over 9 bases. The sequence was obtained from a woman in her forties or fifties with Graves' hyperthyroidism that later progressed to Graves' ophthalmopathy. CDR3 residues: CASSLARGGADTQYF. Written as DNA, the CDR3 is TGTGCCAGCAGTTTGGCGCGGGGGGGAGCAGATACGCAGTATTTT.